The 31 T cell receptor beta chains in this list originate from one sample, sequenced in a study of T cell changes during pregnancy in multiple sclerosis. Method: immunoSEQ multiplex PCR; TCRdb's copy keeps in-frame clones and lacks some. The sample lists fewer than 140,000 clones, about 90% occurring once. This material consisted of peripheral blood, taken before pregnancy. The source is a female donor with multiple sclerosis, enrolled in a pregnancy study.

This clone was seen more than once but under ten times. The chain carries TRBV11-1 and TRBJ1-2; possibly TRBD1 for D (5 bases). Per the germline V gene, CDR1 is SGHAT and CDR2 is FQDESV (reference sequence). V was shortened by 5 bases and J by 4 bases, with 8 bases between the two germline ends. This CDR3 is 12 amino acids long. The CDR3 region has the DNA TGTGCCAGCAGCAAAGACAGCTATGGCTACACCTTC. This gives the protein CASSKDSYGYTF. The complete variable domain, with remaining parts taken from reference TRBV11-1 and TRBJ1-2, reads EAEVAQSPRYKITEKSQAVAFWCDPISGHATLYWYRQILGQGPELLVQFQDESVVDDSQLPKDRFSAERLKGVDSTLKIQPAELGDSAMYLCASSKDSYGYTFGSGTRLTVV.

The rearrangement links TRBV18 to TRBJ1-2; 8 positions agree with TRBD1. Per the germline V gene, CDR1 is KGHSH and CDR2 is LQKENI. V shed 3 bases, J shed 3 bases, and the junction held 6 bases outside the gene matches. CDR3 length: 15 amino acids. This chain's CDR3 is CASSPPDRDYYGYTF. CDR3 nucleotides: TGTGCCAGCTCACCGCCGGACAGGGATTACTATGGCTACACCTTC.

This chain links TRBV5-1 with TRBJ2-1; weak D call: TRBD2 (5 bases). Per germline, CDR1 SGHRS and CDR2 YFSETQ. V lost 4 bases to trimming and J lost 5 bases, with 16 bases between them. This CDR3 is built from 15 residues. DNA of the CDR3: TGCGCCAGCAGCGCCGCAGCGGTCTATAACAATGAGCAGTTCTTC. Translating gives CASSAAAVYNNEQFF.

This clone was detected only a few times. The gene calls are TRBV9 and TRBJ1-1; no clear D. This CDR3 has 13 residues. CDR1 is SGDLS and CDR2 is YYNGEE in the germline V gene. Between the trimmed V and J ends, which lost 3 bases and 0 bases, there was a span of 6 bases. This chain's CDR3 is CASSGAVNTEAFF. Here the CDR3 DNA reads TGTGCCAGCAGCGGGGCCGTGAACACTGAAGCTTTCTTT. Together with reference TRBV9 and TRBJ1-1, the CDR3 gives the full variable domain: DSGVTQTPKHLITATGQRVTLRCSPRSGDLSVYWYQQSLDQGLQFLIQYYNGEERAKGNILERFSAQQFPDLHSELNLSSLELGDSALYFCASSGAVNTEAFFGQGTRLTVV.

The genes are TRBV7-5 and TRBJ2-7; the table's TRBD1 call for D was not verified on the DNA. TRBV7-5 is noted as a pseudogene. The CDR3 runs 14 residues. The CDR3 protein is CASSPRDRSYEQYF. CDR3 in DNA: TGTGCCAGCAGCCCAAGGGACAGGTCCTACGAGCAGTACTTC.

The V and J genes are TRBV28 and TRBJ1-5; perhaps TRBD1 as D (6 bases). Germline assignment: CDR1 MDHEN and CDR2 SYDVKM. Trimming took off 0 bases at V and 1 base at J, with 10 bases between the two ends. The CDR3 covers 16 residues. CDR3 nucleotide sequence: TGTGCCAGCAGTTTATGGGGGGCGAGAAGCAATCAGCCCCAGCATTTT. Translated: CASSLWGARSNQPQHF.

The chain has TRBV27 and TRBJ2-1, with 9 positions matching TRBD1. The CDR3 extends over 18 amino acids. Trimming took 6 bases from V and 5 from J; bases not matched to a gene: 17. CDR1 MNHEY and CDR2 SMNVEV come from the germline V gene (reference sequence). The CDR3 region is CASRPGTGLGGNNNEQFF. CDR3 sequence (DNA): TGTGCCAGCAGACCCGGGACAGGGCTAGGGGGTAACAACAATGAGCAGTTCTTC.

The rearrangement uses TRBV6-6 and TRBJ2-5; 14 bases map to TRBD2. The germline gives CDR1 MNHNY, CDR2 SVGAGI (reference sequence). V shed 4 bases and J 7 bases; nucleotides not matched to a gene: 8. This CDR3 has 16 residues. The CDR3: CASSFGTSGGPGTQYF. The CDR3 DNA follows: TGTGCCAGCAGTTTTGGGACTAGCGGGGGTCCGGGGACCCAGTACTTC.

This chain uses TRBV27 with TRBJ1-2; 12 nucleotides match TRBD1. CDR1 and CDR2 (germline): MNHEY, SMNVEV (reference sequence). This CDR3 contains 15 residues. Trimming removed 2 bases from V and 7 bases from J; junction bases left unmatched: 5. As DNA, the CDR3 is TGTGCCAGCAGTTTACTGGGACAGGGGGCGCGTGGCTACACCTTC. Translation: CASSLLGQGARGYTF.

This chain uses TRBV5-4 with TRBJ1-1; D is possibly TRBD1 (6 bases). Germline CDR1 is SGHNT and CDR2 is YYREEE (reference sequence). V was shortened by 9 bases and J by 2 bases, with 8 bases between the two germline ends. CDR3 length: 11 residues. The CDR3 region is CATQGNTEAFF. The DNA of the CDR3 is TGTGCCACACAGGGTAACACTGAAGCTTTCTTT.

V is TRBV5-1 and J is TRBJ2-2; 8 nucleotides align to TRBD2. The ends lost 6 bases at V and 5 bases at J; junction bases unmatched: 6. The CDR3 runs 14 residues. Germline V CDR1 and CDR2: SGHRS, YFSETQ. The CDR3 nucleotides are TGCGCCAGCACCGGGACGGGAGGGACCGGGGAGCTGTTTTTT. Amino acid sequence: CASTGTGGTGELFF.

CDR3 protein: CASSVVTSGGAQYF. The CDR3 DNA follows: TGTGCCAGCAGCGTAGTCACTAGCGGAGGGGCCCAGTACTTC. The chain has TRBV9 and TRBJ2-5, with TRBD2 identical over 8 bases. The CDR3 runs to 14 residues. V was clipped by 0 bases and J by 9 bases; unmatched bases: 7. CDR1 and CDR2 from the germline V gene are SGDLS and YYNGEE.

Details on this clone: Other nucleotide sequences from this sample produce the same CDR3. This chain uses TRBV6-1 with TRBJ2-3; 9 nucleotides align to TRBD1. Germline trimming cut 5 bases from V and 1 base from J; bases unmatched to any gene: 4. The CDR3 loop spans 15 amino acids. From germline, CDR1 is MNHNS and CDR2 SASEGT. The chain's CDR3 is CASSLRTGGTDTQYF. CDR3 DNA: TGTGCCAGCAGTCTACGGACAGGGGGCACAGATACGCAGTATTTT.

This clone was seen just once. The gene calls are TRBV5-1 and TRBJ2-7; 8 positions match TRBD1. The CDR3 runs 16 residues. The ends lost 3 bases at V and 3 bases at J; junction bases unmatched: 11. CDR1 is SGHRS, CDR2 YFSETQ, per germline. DNA of the CDR3: TGCGCCAGCAGCTGGACCTCCGGGACAGGCATCTACGAGCAGTACTTC. This sequence encodes CASSWTSGTGIYEQYF.

A single count supports this clone. The CDR3 sequence: CASSLAGSGSAMTYEQYF. DNA for the CDR3: TGCGCCAGCAGCTTGGCCGGTTCAGGGTCGGCAATGACCTACGAGCAGTACTTC. This chain links TRBV5-1 with TRBJ2-7; maybe TRBD1 (5 bases). Germline V gene data show CDR1 as SGHRS and CDR2 as YFSETQ. Trimming cost V 0 bases and J 2 bases, with 21 bases left between them. This CDR3 has 18 residues. The full variable domain, completed using reference TRBV5-1 and TRBJ2-7, is KAGVTQTPRYLIKTRGQQVTLSCSPISGHRSVSWYQQTPGQGLQFLFEYFSETQRNKGNFPGRFSGRQFSNSRSEMNVSTLELGDSALYLCASSLAGSGSAMTYEQYFGPGTRLTVT.

The chain links TRBV18 to TRBJ2-1, with 7 bases identical to TRBD2. Germline V gene lookup returns CDR1 KGHSH and CDR2 LQKENI. The CDR3 contains 16 residues. With V trimmed by 1 base and J by 1 base, 4 bases remained unmatched. The CDR3 reads CASSPLASGSYNEQFF. CDR3 nucleotide sequence: TGTGCCAGCTCACCACTGGCTAGCGGTTCCTACAATGAGCAGTTCTTC.

The chain couples TRBV6-1 to TRBJ2-5; weak D call: TRBD2 (6 bases). CDR3 length: 13 amino acids. V lost 6 bases, J lost 3 bases, and 11 bases lay in between. The germline V gene has CDR1 MNHNS and CDR2 SASEGT. The CDR3, as DNA: TGTGCCAGCAGGAATAGCGGTGAAGAGACCCAGTACTTC. This encodes CASRNSGEETQYF.

The chain links TRBV6-6 to TRBJ1-5; TRBD1 agrees at 7 bases. Germline loops: CDR1 MNHNY, CDR2 SVGAGI (reference sequence). The CDR3 has 14 amino acids. J was trimmed by 2 bases and V by 5 bases; bases with no gene match: 3. This CDR3 reads CASSGTGGNQPQHF. The CDR3 DNA reads as TGTGCCAGCAGTGGAACAGGGGGCAATCAGCCCCAGCATTTT.

The chain carries TRBV19 and TRBJ1-2; D possibly corresponds to TRBD1 (6 bases). Deletions cut 6 bases from V and 4 bases from J, with 15 bases between. The CDR3 loop spans 14 amino acids. CDR1 LNHDA and CDR2 SQIVND come from the germline V gene (reference sequence). In DNA form, the CDR3 reads TGTGCCAGTAGCCAATCGACAGGTACCTATGGCTACACCTTC. Translation gives CASSQSTGTYGYTF.

The chain is built from TRBV6-5 and TRBJ2-7, with 14 bases aligning to TRBD2. There are 16 residues in the CDR3. The germline V gene has CDR1 MNHEY and CDR2 SVGAGI. The ends lost 4 bases at V and 8 bases at J; junction bases unmatched: 10. The CDR3 here is CASSWLPGLAGAKQYF. For the CDR3, the DNA is TGTGCCAGCAGTTGGCTCCCGGGACTAGCGGGAGCTAAGCAGTACTTC.

The chain couples TRBV27 to TRBJ2-7; D gene uncertain. V was shortened by 8 bases and J by 4 bases, with 9 bases between the two germline ends. The germline V gene has CDR1 MNHEY and CDR2 SMNVEV (reference sequence). This CDR3 has 11 amino acids. CDR3 nucleotide sequence: TGTGCCAGCGGGCTCTATTACGAGCAGTACTTC. Translation gives CASGLYYEQYF.

In the case of this clone: Germline and junction disagree at one end, which may indicate a read error. This chain joins TRBV30 and TRBJ2-3; a weak D match, TRBD1 (5 bases). CDR3 length: 12 amino acids. Germline V gene data show CDR1 as GTSNPN and CDR2 as SVGIG (reference sequence). In DNA form, the CDR3 reads TGTGCCTGGACAAAAAGCACAGGTACGCAGTATTTT. Residues: CAWTKSTGTQYF.

The rearrangement joins TRBV18 to TRBJ2-7, with 12 bases identical to TRBD1. Germline V gene sequence: CDR1 KGHSH, CDR2 LQKENI. This CDR3 comprises 15 residues. Trimming took 6 bases from V and 3 from J; bases not matched to a gene: 6. The CDR3 DNA is TGTGCCAGCTCGGTCGGGACAGGGGGCTTCTACGAGCAGTACTTC. Its protein is CASSVGTGGFYEQYF.

J is TRBJ2-3 and V is TRBV10-2, with a possible D match to TRBD2 (6 bases). The CDR3 is 15 residues long. Trimming shortened V by 6 bases and J by 4 bases, and 17 bases separated the two germline ends. Germline CDR1 reads WSHSY; CDR2 reads SAAADI. This chain's CDR3 is CASRYTSTLADTQYF. For the CDR3, the DNA is TGCGCCAGCAGATATACTAGCACCCTCGCAGATACGCAGTATTTT.

The gene calls are TRBV10-3 and TRBJ2-7; tentatively, D is TRBD1 (7 bases). Per the germline V gene, CDR1 is ENHRY and CDR2 is SYGVKD. V was pared by 6 bases and J by 2 bases, with 20 bases between. The CDR3 totals 16 residues. CDR3 nucleotides: TGTGCCATCAGCAGACAGGGTAATAGCGGTACCTACGAGCAGTACTTC. It translates to CAISRQGNSGTYEQYF.

The chain recombines TRBV4-2 with TRBJ2-7; 9 bases are a match to TRBD1. The germline CDR1 and CDR2 sequences are LGHNA and YNFKEQ. Unmatched junction bases numbered 7, after V lost 2 bases and J lost 5 bases. This CDR3 region has 15 residues. In nucleotides, the CDR3 is TGTGCCAGCAGCCAACCCGGGACAGGGCTCGACGAGCAGTACTTC. It codes for CASSQPGTGLDEQYF.

In its sample, this clone was seen a few times. V is TRBV7-6 and J is TRBJ2-1; tentatively, D is TRBD2 (5 bases). CDR1 is SGHVS and CDR2 is FNYEAQ in the germline V gene. The CDR3 contains 13 residues. The ends were cut back, 7 bases at V and 10 bases at J, with 17 bases in the middle. The CDR3 DNA reads TGTGCCAGCACCCACTTCGGAGGAACGGAGCAGTTCTTC. It codes for CASTHFGGTEQFF.

The chain is built from TRBV7-9 and TRBJ1-4; 8 nucleotides align to TRBD1. With V trimmed by 0 bases and J by 8 bases, 5 bases remained unmatched. The germline V gene has CDR1 SEHNR and CDR2 FQNEAQ (reference sequence). The CDR3 runs 15 residues. The CDR3 region has the DNA TGTGCCAGCAGCTTAGCCGGACAGGGCGGCGAAAAACTGTTTTTT. Amino acid sequence: CASSLAGQGGEKLFF.

This chain connects TRBV5-4 to TRBJ2-6; 11 bases fit TRBD1. Unmatched junction bases numbered 5, after V lost 0 bases and J lost 0 bases. The CDR3 extends over 19 amino acids. Germline-derived CDR1 and CDR2 are SGHNT and YYREEE (reference sequence). The CDR3: CASSLAGTGGPSGANVLTF. The CDR3 DNA reads TGTGCCAGCAGCTTGGCCGGGACAGGGGGACCCTCTGGGGCCAACGTCCTGACTTTC.

The chain carries TRBV5-1 and TRBJ1-6; D possibly corresponds to TRBD1 (5 bases). The germline V gene has CDR1 SGHRS and CDR2 YFSETQ. V shed 0 bases and J shed 10 bases, with 11 bases lying between them. CDR3 length: 14 amino acids. The CDR3 sequence is CASSLGGDASPLHF. The DNA of the CDR3 is TGCGCCAGCAGCTTGGGCGGGGACGCGTCACCCCTCCACTTT.

The rearrangement links TRBV30 to TRBJ2-4, with a possible D match to TRBD1 (5 bases). CDR3 length: 14 amino acids. Per the germline V gene, CDR1 is GTSNPN and CDR2 is SVGIG (reference sequence). Trimming took 0 bases from V and 5 from J, leaving 11 bases between them. CDR3 sequence (DNA): TGTGCCTGGAGTGTAGACAGCTCTCAAAACATTCAGTACTTC. Translated: CAWSVDSSQNIQYF.